This TCR beta chain is from a study of control samples from healthy donors and cancer patients. The ends were cut back, 0 bases at V and 2 bases at J, with 4 bases in the middle. Germline CDR1 reads LNHDA; CDR2 reads SQIVND (reference sequence). The CDR3 runs to 13 residues. TCRdb's copy holds only in-frame clones and misses some; the assay was immunoSEQ multiplex PCR. The repertoire holds 130,000 or so clones, with around 94% as singletons. Sequences were obtained from blood. The TCR sequence derives from a man aged 35-49 years in good health. The V and J genes are TRBV19 and TRBJ1-1, with D unresolved. The CDR3 sequence: CASSIDGNTEAFF. DNA of the CDR3: TGTGCCAGTAGTATAGATGGCAACACTGAAGCTTTCTTT.